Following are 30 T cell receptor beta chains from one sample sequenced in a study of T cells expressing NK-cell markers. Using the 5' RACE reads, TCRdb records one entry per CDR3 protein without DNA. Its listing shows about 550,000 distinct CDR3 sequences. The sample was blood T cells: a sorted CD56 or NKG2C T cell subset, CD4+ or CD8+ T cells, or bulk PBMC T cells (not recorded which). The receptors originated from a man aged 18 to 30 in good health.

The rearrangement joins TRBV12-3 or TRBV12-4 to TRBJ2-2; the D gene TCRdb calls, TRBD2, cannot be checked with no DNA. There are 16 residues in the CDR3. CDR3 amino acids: CASSFLGKWETGELFF.

The CDR3 is CASSNLPGGAFF. This rearrangement joins TRBV21-1 to TRBJ1-1; TCRdb's assignment of TRBD1 cannot be checked, as there is no DNA. TRBV21-1 is a documented pseudogene. The CDR3 consists of 12 residues.

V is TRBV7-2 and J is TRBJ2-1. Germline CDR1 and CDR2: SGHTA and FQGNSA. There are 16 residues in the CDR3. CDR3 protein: CASSPAGEVSYNEQFF.

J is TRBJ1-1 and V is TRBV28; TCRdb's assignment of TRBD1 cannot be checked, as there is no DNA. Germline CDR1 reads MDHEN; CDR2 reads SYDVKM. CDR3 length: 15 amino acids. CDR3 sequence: CASLDWGSMNTEAFF.

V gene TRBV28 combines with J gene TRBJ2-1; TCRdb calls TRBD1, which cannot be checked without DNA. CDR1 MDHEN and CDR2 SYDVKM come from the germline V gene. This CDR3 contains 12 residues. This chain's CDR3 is CASITSTGKQFF.

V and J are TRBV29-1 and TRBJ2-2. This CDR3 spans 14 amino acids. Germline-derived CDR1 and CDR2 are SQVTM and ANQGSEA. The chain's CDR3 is CSVPGMSYTGELFF.

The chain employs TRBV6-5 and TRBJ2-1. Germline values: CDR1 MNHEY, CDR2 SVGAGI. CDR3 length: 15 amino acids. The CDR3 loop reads CASSYLGVSYNEQFF.

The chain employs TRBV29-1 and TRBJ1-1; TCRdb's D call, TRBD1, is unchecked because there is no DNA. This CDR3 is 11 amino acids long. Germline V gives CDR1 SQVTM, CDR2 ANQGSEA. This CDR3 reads CSVAGTGVAFF.

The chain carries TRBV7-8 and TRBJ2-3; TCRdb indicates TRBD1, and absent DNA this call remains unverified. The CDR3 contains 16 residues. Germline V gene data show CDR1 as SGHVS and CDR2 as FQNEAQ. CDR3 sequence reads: CASSPSGAGRTDTQYF.

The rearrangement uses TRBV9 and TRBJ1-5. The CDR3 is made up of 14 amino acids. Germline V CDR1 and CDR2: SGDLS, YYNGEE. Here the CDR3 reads CASSPRGDNQPQHF.

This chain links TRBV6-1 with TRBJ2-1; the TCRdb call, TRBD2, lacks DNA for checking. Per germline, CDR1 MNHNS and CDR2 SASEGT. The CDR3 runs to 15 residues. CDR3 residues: CASSEGLAGLGEQFF.

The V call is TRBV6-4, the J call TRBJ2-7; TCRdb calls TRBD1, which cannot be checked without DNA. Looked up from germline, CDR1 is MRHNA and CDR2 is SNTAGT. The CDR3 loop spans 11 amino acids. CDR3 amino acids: CASSGDVEQYF.

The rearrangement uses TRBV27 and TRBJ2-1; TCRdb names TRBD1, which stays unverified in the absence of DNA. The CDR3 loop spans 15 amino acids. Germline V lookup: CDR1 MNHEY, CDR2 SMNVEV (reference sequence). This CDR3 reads CASSLQGSGSNEQFF.

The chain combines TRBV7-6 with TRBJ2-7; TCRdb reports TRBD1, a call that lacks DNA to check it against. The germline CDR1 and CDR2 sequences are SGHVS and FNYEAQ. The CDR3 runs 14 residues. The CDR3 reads CASIKQGLMGEQYF.

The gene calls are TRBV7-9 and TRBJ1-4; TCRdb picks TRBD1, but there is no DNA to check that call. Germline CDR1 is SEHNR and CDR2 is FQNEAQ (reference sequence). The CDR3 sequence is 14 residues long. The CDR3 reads CASDAGSTNEKLFF.

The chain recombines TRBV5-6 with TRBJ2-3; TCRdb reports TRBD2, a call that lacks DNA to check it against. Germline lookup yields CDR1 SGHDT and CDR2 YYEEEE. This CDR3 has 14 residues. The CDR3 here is CASKTNPSTDTQYF.

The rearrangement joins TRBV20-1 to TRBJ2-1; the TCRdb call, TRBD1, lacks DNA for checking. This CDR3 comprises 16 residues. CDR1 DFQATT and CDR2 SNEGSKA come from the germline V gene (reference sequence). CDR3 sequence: CSARDRGARTYNEQFF.

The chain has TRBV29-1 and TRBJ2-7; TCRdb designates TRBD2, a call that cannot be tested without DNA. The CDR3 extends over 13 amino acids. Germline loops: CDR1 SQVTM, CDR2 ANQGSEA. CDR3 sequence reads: CSGEILEGGEQYF.

The CDR3 spells CASSKGTADGTTGELFF. V usage is TRBV9 and J usage is TRBJ2-2; there is no DNA to check the TCRdb D call of TRBD2. The CDR3 loop spans 17 amino acids. CDR1 is SGDLS and CDR2 is YYNGEE in the germline V gene. Filled out from reference TRBV9 and TRBJ2-2, the complete variable domain reads DSGVTQTPKHLITATGQRVTLRCSPRSGDLSVYWYQQSLDQGLQFLIQYYNGEERAKGNILERFSAQQFPDLHSELNLSSLELGDSALYFCASSKGTADGTTGELFFGEGSRLTVL.

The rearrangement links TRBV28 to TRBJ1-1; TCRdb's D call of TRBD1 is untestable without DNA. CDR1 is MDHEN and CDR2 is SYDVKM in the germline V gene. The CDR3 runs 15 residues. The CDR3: CASSYSGTGSPKAFF.

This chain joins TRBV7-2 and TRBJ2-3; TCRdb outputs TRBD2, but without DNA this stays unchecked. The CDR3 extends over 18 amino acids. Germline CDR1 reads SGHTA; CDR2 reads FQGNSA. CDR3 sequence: CASSLAWGLAERTDTQYF.

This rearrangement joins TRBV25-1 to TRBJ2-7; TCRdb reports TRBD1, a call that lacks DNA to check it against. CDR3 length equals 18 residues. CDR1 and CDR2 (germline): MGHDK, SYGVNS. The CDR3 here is CASSAHPTDSALNYEQYF.

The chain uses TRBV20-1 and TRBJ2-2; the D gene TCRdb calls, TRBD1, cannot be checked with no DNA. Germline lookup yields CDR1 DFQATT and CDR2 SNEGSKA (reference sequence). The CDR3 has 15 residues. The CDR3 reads CSARRGRWSTGELFF.

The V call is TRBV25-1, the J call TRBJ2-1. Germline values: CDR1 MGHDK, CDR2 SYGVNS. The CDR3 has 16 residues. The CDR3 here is CASSESLGSSYNEQFF.

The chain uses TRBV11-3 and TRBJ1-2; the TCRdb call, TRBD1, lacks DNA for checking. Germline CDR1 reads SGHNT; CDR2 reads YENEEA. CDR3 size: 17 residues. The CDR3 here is CASSTYTNRDMDYGYTF.

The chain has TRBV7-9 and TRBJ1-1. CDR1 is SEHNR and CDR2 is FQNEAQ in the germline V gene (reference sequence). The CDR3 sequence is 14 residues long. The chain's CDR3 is CASSQTKYNTEAFF.

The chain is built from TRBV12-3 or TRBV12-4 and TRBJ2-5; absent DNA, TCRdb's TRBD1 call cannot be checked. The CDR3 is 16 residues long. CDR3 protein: CASSPESGVFEETQYF.

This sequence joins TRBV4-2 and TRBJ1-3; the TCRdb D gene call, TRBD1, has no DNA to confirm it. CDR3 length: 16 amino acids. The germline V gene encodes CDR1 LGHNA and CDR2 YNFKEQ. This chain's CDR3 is CASSQERTYSGNTIYF.

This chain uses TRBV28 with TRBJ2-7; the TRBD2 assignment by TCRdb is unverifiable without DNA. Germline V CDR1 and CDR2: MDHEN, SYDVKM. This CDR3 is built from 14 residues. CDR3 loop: CASNPPGLIYEQYF.

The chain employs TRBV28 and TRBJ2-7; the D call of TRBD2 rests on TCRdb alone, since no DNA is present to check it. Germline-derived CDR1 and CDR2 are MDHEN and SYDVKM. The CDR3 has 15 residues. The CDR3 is CASTAGLAATAEQYF.